This T cell receptor (beta chain) originates from a study of T cell repertoires in cytomegalovirus infection. Using its own MiXCR run on the reads, TCRdb lists one record per CDR3 protein. The table lists some 940,000 distinct CDR3 sequences, less than 35% of them singletons. This clonotype was counted between two and nine times. The antigen remains unidentified. V lost 6 bases to trimming and J lost 0 bases, with 9 bases between them. The CDR3 runs to 14 residues. CDR1 is KGHDR, CDR2 SFDVKD, per germline. The chain recombines TRBV24-1 with TRBJ2-3; no clear D gene. The TCR originated in a human donor in good health (CMV status not recorded). Some clones in this sample may be carry-over from other donors' samples. The sample consisted of cultured CD8+ T cells from PBMCs, taken from culture after CMV antigen stimulation. The CDR3 sequence is CATSPGKSTDTQYF. The DNA for the CDR3 is TGTGCCACCAGTCCGGGTAAAAGCACAGATACGCAGTATTTT.